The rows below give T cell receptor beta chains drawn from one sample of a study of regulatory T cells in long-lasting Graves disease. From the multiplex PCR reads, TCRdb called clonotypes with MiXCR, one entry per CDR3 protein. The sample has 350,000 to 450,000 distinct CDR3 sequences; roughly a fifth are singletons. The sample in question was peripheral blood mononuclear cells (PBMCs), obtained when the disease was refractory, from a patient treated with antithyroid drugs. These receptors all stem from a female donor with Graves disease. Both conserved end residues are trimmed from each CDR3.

ASSFAGDPYEQY TRBJ2-7 TRBV27
ASTVSTGGANGYT TRBJ1-2 TRBV6-1
ASSLEETAFNEKLF TRBJ1-4 TRBV11-2
ASSGVSLNEKLF TRBJ1-4 TRBV6-2/TRBV6-3
ASSRYPLETQY TRBJ2-5 TRBV27
ASSQEPGTSGRLGTYEQY TRBJ2-7 TRBV4-2
ASSLENSGYT TRBJ1-2 TRBV7-2
AISQDRGNTEAF TRBJ1-1 TRBV10-3
SARGQMNTEAF TRBJ1-1 TRBV20-1
ASSEGSSGGETQY TRBJ2-5 TRBV10-1
ASSQVSGQTNQPQH TRBJ1-5 TRBV7-2
ASSPIMPGQGPEQY TRBJ2-7 TRBV6-1
AKHRGAGYT TRBJ1-2 TRBV24-1
ASSQDFSTTYEQY TRBJ2-7 TRBV3-1
ASSYPEPQH TRBJ1-5 TRBV6-2/TRBV6-3
ASSLLRAGQPQH TRBJ1-5 TRBV6-1
ASSEAGTRNTGELF TRBJ2-2 TRBV6-1
ASSPRAGTAYEQY TRBJ2-7 TRBV7-2
SVQSSYEQY TRBJ2-7 TRBV29-1
ASRDGTGDSGNTIY TRBJ1-3 TRBV5-4
ASSRSTGDGGYT TRBJ1-2 TRBV6-1
ASSSKLVGQPQH TRBJ1-5 TRBV12-3/TRBV12-4
ASSSPGTSGANVLT TRBJ2-6 TRBV6-2/TRBV6-3
ASSLSPGTSAYGYT TRBJ1-2 TRBV13
ASSFGDSTEQY TRBJ2-7 TRBV28
ASSTSGRGYEQY TRBJ2-7 TRBV27
ASQGLARTREQY TRBJ2-7 TRBV7-2
ASSRLTAELSPLH TRBJ1-6 TRBV4-1
ASSSPASGRSGELF TRBJ2-2 TRBV28
ASSSDPRTSPY TRBJ2-7 TRBV28
ASSINAYNEQF TRBJ2-1 TRBV19
SARDPGLAGDRDTDTQY TRBJ2-3 TRBV20-1
ATEGTLNTGELF TRBJ2-2 TRBV10-3
ATSHARGQAQY TRBJ2-5 TRBV24-1
AWSVQGGVGEKLF TRBJ1-4 TRBV30
SGRQGGYEQY TRBJ2-7 TRBV20-1
AISEDAGYT TRBJ1-2 TRBV10-3
AWGQNFYEQY TRBJ2-7 TRBV30
ASSQGFGAPYEQY TRBJ2-7 TRBV3-1
ASRPGTGGFEQY TRBJ2-7 TRBV6-1
ASSVDAGSYNEQF TRBJ2-1 TRBV9
SVGSQGRWETQY TRBJ2-5 TRBV29-1
ASDRRGAQETQY TRBJ2-5 TRBV9
ASRPPGTGRANYGYT TRBJ1-2 TRBV6-1
ATLWDRNTEAF TRBJ1-1 TRBV2
ATSTGQSQNEKLF TRBJ1-4 TRBV15
ASRNSGGTGELF TRBJ2-2 TRBV9
ASSDSGTIYEQY TRBJ2-7 TRBV10-1
ASTPKGQGAMNTEAF TRBJ1-1 TRBV2
ASSLRLAGHYEQY TRBJ2-7 TRBV27
ASSLYQAGEAF TRBJ1-1 TRBV11-2
ASHPGVGNYGYT TRBJ1-2 TRBV7-9